These 23 T cell receptor beta chains share one sample of origin, sequenced in a study of T cells in Graves' hyperthyroidism and ophthalmopathy. RNA transcripts yielded amplified TCR beta CDR3 regions. A first-round RT-PCR of the TCR CDR3 used the HTBI primer set. TCRdb processed the multiplex PCR reads anew with MiXCR; each CDR3 protein has one entry. The sample consists of approximately 600,000 distinct CDR3 sequences, over 12% of them appearing once. Material: blood. These receptors were collected from a woman aged 18-29 years with Graves' ophthalmopathy.

The chain couples TRBV7-2 to TRBJ2-3; 16 bases agree with TRBD2. Germline CDR1 and CDR2: SGHTA and FQGNSA. V lost 11 bases, J lost 5 bases, and 10 bases stayed unmatched. The CDR3 is 16 amino acids. CDR3: CACPGLAGGPGDTQYF. CDR3 nucleotides: TGTGCCTGCCCGGGACTAGCGGGAGGGCCAGGAGATACGCAGTATTTT.

The genes are TRBV7-9 and TRBJ1-3; 9 positions match TRBD1. V was clipped by 7 bases and J by 4 bases; unmatched bases: 11. The germline CDR1 and CDR2 sequences are SEHNR and FQNEAQ (reference sequence). This CDR3 comprises 16 residues. CDR3 sequence: CASIPGTGFNGNTIYF. CDR3 nucleotides: TGTGCCAGCATACCAGGGACAGGGTTTAACGGAAACACCATATATTTT.

The chain uses TRBV5-1 and TRBJ2-1, with 16 bases fitting TRBD2. J lost 7 bases, V lost 5 bases, and 6 bases had no gene match. The germline gives CDR1 SGHRS, CDR2 YFSETQ. The CDR3 has 16 residues. CDR3 sequence (DNA): TGCGCCAGCAGATCCGGGACTAGCGGGAGGGGGAATGAGCAGTTCTTC. This gives the protein CASRSGTSGRGNEQFF.

This clonotype was counted a few times. In nucleotides, the CDR3 is TGTGCCAGCAGCGGGGGTAGGACTTATTACACCGGGGAGCTGTTTTTT. Translating gives CASSGGRTYYTGELFF. The V and J genes are TRBV5-6 and TRBJ2-2; either TRBD1 or TRBD2 may supply D (5 bases each). Trimming shortened V by 4 bases and J by 3 bases, and 16 bases separated the two germline ends. Germline assignment: CDR1 SGHDT and CDR2 YYEEEE. This CDR3 is 16 amino acids long.

This clonotype has at least ten counts. The chain combines TRBV7-8 with TRBJ1-5; D unclear. V was clipped by 3 bases and J by 2 bases, with 11 bases between them. The CDR3 is 15 amino acids. Germline V lookup: CDR1 SGHVS, CDR2 FQNEAQ. The CDR3, as DNA: TGTGCCAGCAGCTTTCGTCTCTCGGGCAATCAGCCCCAGCATTTT. Amino acids: CASSFRLSGNQPQHF.

The sample holds many counts of this clonotype. This chain joins TRBV7-8 and TRBJ2-3, with unresolved D. The CDR3 loop spans 15 amino acids. Between the trimmed V and J ends, which lost 5 bases and 10 bases, there was a span of 22 bases. Per germline, CDR1 SGHVS and CDR2 FQNEAQ. CDR3 sequence reads: CASSPLRLGKSAQYF. The CDR3 bases are TGTGCCAGCAGCCCCCTCCGACTGGGGAAGTCTGCGCAGTATTTT.

V usage is TRBV28 and J usage is TRBJ1-5; the D is unclear. Germline V gene lookup returns CDR1 MDHEN and CDR2 SYDVKM. Trimming removed 4 bases from V and 9 bases from J, with 10 bases in between. The length of the CDR3 is 12 residues. The CDR3 here is CASSSPFGPQHF. CDR3 coding DNA: TGTGCCAGCAGTTCCCCCTTCGGGCCCCAGCATTTT.

This clonotype was counted between two and nine times. The rearrangement links TRBV6-2 or TRBV6-3 to TRBJ2-6, with D maybe TRBD1 (6 bases). This CDR3 is 15 amino acids long. Looked up from germline, CDR1 is MNHEY and CDR2 is SVGEGT. The V end was cut by 1 base, the J end by 2 bases, with 6 bases between. CDR3 DNA: TGTGCCAGCAGTTACTACAGGGCTGGGGCCAACGTCCTGACTTTC. Protein product: CASSYYRAGANVLTF.

This clonotype was counted at least ten times. This chain's CDR3 is CASSPVAGERGTDTQYF. Written as DNA, the CDR3 is TGTGCCAGCAGTCCCGTAGCGGGAGAGCGGGGCACAGATACGCAGTATTTT. The chain is built from TRBV6-2 or TRBV6-3 and TRBJ2-3; 9 positions agree with TRBD2. This CDR3 spans 17 amino acids. After removal of 5 bases from V and 1 base from J, the junction contained 10 bases not matched to a gene. In germline, CDR1 is MNHEY, CDR2 SVGEGT.

This clonotype was recorded many times. The J gene is TRBJ2-7, the V gene TRBV7-2; TRBD2 matches 8 bases. V was clipped by 2 bases and J by 2 bases; unmatched bases: 5. The CDR3 covers 15 residues. Germline V gene data show CDR1 as SGHTA and CDR2 as FQGNSA. DNA for the CDR3: TGTGCCAGCAGCTTAAGGACGGGAGGGCCCTACGAGCAGTACTTC. As protein: CASSLRTGGPYEQYF.

This clonotype appeared many times. CDR3 sequence (DNA): TGTGCCAGCAGTTCCCTCAGCACCGGGACAGTGAACACCGGGGAGCTGTTTTTT. The encoded protein is CASSSLSTGTVNTGELFF. The chain uses TRBV27 and TRBJ2-2; 7 nucleotides line up with TRBD1. This CDR3 comprises 18 residues. V lost 4 bases and J lost 1; bases outside the gene matches: 12. Germline CDR1 and CDR2: MNHEY and SMNVEV (reference sequence).

The chain recombines TRBV27 with TRBJ2-7; the D gene is possibly TRBD2 (5 bases). From germline, CDR1 is MNHEY and CDR2 SMNVEV (reference sequence). This CDR3 region has 14 residues. Trimming took 5 bases from V and 3 from J, leaving 14 bases between them. The CDR3 DNA reads TGTGCCAGCAGTCCCAGACGGAGGAACTACGAGCAGTACTTC. Its translation is CASSPRRRNYEQYF.

The chain recombines TRBV5-1 with TRBJ1-1; TRBD1 matches at 7 bases. Losses at the gene ends were 2 bases for V and 4 bases for J; bases not matched to a gene: 5. The germline gives CDR1 SGHRS, CDR2 YFSETQ. The CDR3 runs 14 residues. The CDR3 DNA reads TGCGCCAGCAGCTTTCAGGGGGAGGCCACTGAAGCTTTCTTT. The encoded protein is CASSFQGEATEAFF.

Turning to this clonotype: This may stem from a read error, because a much larger clone lies one nucleotide away. This rearrangement joins TRBV6-1 to TRBJ2-5; tentative D call: TRBD1 (7 bases). CDR1 and CDR2 from the germline V gene are MNHNS and SASEGT. The V and J ends lost 10 bases and 7 bases respectively, with 25 bases between them. The CDR3 spans 15 residues. In DNA form, the CDR3 reads TGTGCCACAACAAAGAGCGGGTATTCAGGGGGGACCCAGTACTTC. As protein: CATTKSGYSGGTQYF.

This chain connects TRBV19 to TRBJ1-3; maybe TRBD1 (5 bases). CDR1 LNHDA and CDR2 SQIVND come from the germline V gene (reference sequence). The CDR3 is made up of 16 amino acids. The V and J ends lost 0 bases and 0 bases respectively, with 9 bases between them. This chain's CDR3 is CASSIDRGSSGNTIYF. CDR3 coding DNA: TGTGCCAGTAGTATAGATCGGGGGAGCTCTGGAAACACCATATATTTT.

The rearrangement links TRBV20-1 to TRBJ2-3; 11 positions match TRBD2. V lost 0 bases to trimming and J lost 11 bases; unmatched junction nucleotides: 13. The CDR3 is 16 amino acids. Germline CDR1 and CDR2: DFQATT and SNEGSKA (reference sequence). This chain's CDR3 is CSARESSGRAYNEQYF. CDR3 sequence (DNA): TGCAGTGCTAGAGAGAGTAGCGGGAGGGCCTATAATGAGCAGTATTTT.

This clonotype showed up many times. The CDR3, as DNA: TGTGCCAGCAGCCCCTGGGACAGACCGAACACTGAAGCTTTCTTT. The encoded protein is CASSPWDRPNTEAFF. The gene calls are TRBV7-8 and TRBJ1-1; 7 positions match TRBD1. The CDR3 covers 15 residues. Germline-derived CDR1 and CDR2 are SGHVS and FQNEAQ. J lost 1 base, V lost 5 bases, and 7 bases had no gene match.

This chain links TRBV19 with TRBJ2-3, with 14 bases that match TRBD2. The V and J ends lost 6 bases and 3 bases, in that order; junction bases with no gene match: 11. Germline CDR1 reads LNHDA; CDR2 reads SQIVND (reference sequence). This CDR3 contains 18 residues. The DNA for the CDR3 is TGTGCCAGTAGCACGCCGGGACTAGCGGGAGTTCCAACAGATACGCAGTATTTT. It yields the protein CASSTPGLAGVPTDTQYF.

The rearrangement joins TRBV20-1 to TRBJ2-3; 15 bases are a match to TRBD2. This CDR3 has 18 amino acids. Germline assignment: CDR1 DFQATT and CDR2 SNEGSKA (reference sequence). V gave up 0 bases and J gave up 2 bases; unmatched junction bases: 6. CDR3 residues: CSARDQRTSGRATDTQYF. CDR3 DNA: TGCAGTGCTAGAGATCAGAGGACTAGCGGGAGGGCCACAGATACGCAGTATTTT.

The sample holds many counts of this clonotype. The chain links TRBV7-9 to TRBJ2-1; D call uncertain. This CDR3 is built from 13 residues. The V end lost 2 bases, the J end lost 8 bases, and 10 bases lay between the germline ends. Germline CDR1 reads SEHNR; CDR2 reads FQNEAQ (reference sequence). As DNA, the CDR3 is TGTGCCAGCAGCTTAACCAGCGCCGATGAGCAGTTCTTC. The encoded protein is CASSLTSADEQFF. Variable domain in full (rest from reference TRBV7-9 and TRBJ2-1): DTGVSQNPRHKITKRGQNVTFRCDPISEHNRLYWYRQTLGQGPEFLTYFQNEAQLEKSRLLSDRFSAERPKGSFSTLEIQRTEQGDSAMYLCASSLTSADEQFFGPGTRLTVL.

This clonotype showed up many times. V gene TRBV11-1 combines with J gene TRBJ1-2, with no clear D. V dropped 4 bases and J dropped 2 bases, with 14 bases sitting between them. Germline V gives CDR1 SGHAT, CDR2 FQDESV (reference sequence). The CDR3 runs 15 residues. CDR3 DNA sequence: TGTGCCAGCAGCTCCCGGTTGAATCCCAACTATGGCTACACCTTC. Its protein product is CASSSRLNPNYGYTF.

This clonotype was counted between two and nine times. The gene calls are TRBV6-5 and TRBJ2-1; 9 bases are a match to TRBD2. This CDR3 is built from 16 residues. Germline-derived CDR1 and CDR2 are MNHEY and SVGAGI. The V and J ends lost 2 bases and 0 bases, in that order; junction bases with no gene match: 2. The CDR3: CASSYATSGSYNEQFF. The CDR3 bases are TGTGCCAGCAGTTACGCGACTAGCGGCTCCTACAATGAGCAGTTCTTC.

Many counts were recorded for this clonotype. CDR3 residues: CASSSLGRAHNEQFF. CDR3 bases: TGTGCCAGCAGCTCACTCGGGAGGGCCCACAATGAGCAGTTCTTC. The chain combines TRBV14 with TRBJ2-1; 8 bases are a match to TRBD2. From germline, CDR1 is SGHDN and CDR2 FVKESK. The CDR3 has 15 amino acids. With 5 bases clipped from V and 5 bases from J, the junction kept 8 bases outside the gene matches.